This T cell receptor (beta chain) was recorded in a study of blood T cell repertoires in COVID-19. In the authors' methods: Quantification of nucleated cells was approximated via reference gene primer amplification. TCRdb's copy holds only in-frame clones and misses some; the assay was immunoSEQ multiplex PCR. Clonal size and the V and J genes are those of that table, whereas D and trimming came from the DNA. The sample has around 50,000 clones, approximately 87% seen once; the top ten hold approximately 5.7%. This receptor was obtained from a human donor in a cohort sampled during active COVID-19. Material for sequencing was peripheral blood.

The chain's CDR3 is CASSAGRGRETQYF. The CDR3 DNA follows: TGTGCCAGCAGCGCCGGTAGGGGTAGGGAGACCCAGTACTTC. The genes are TRBV7-2 and TRBJ2-5, with a weak D call TRBD1 (5 bases). Trimming left V 5 bases short and J 5 bases short, with 15 bases between. Germline V CDR1 and CDR2: SGHTA, FQGNSA. The CDR3 has 14 residues.